Here is one TCR beta chain with its context. No cognate antigen has been identified for it. No base-level quality is on record; no much larger clone is a single base apart. The run used an Illumina NovaSeq 6000. Using 5'RACE with constant-segment primers, TCRalpha and TCRbeta cDNA libraries were constructed, with sample barcodes and unique molecular identifiers added in the process. Trizol reagent was used to extract RNA from every sample. Libraries were amplified in two PCR steps, with a second sample barcode and Illumina TruSeq adapters added in the second step. Libraries were sequenced on an Illumina NovaSeq with 2 x 150 bp paired-end reads. The paper's processing steps were these. Reads were demultiplexed and collapsed into UMI-guided consensus sequences with migec v1.2.7. With mixcr v2.1.11, UMI consensuses were aligned to TRA and TRB V and J templates and assembled into clonotypes. Clonotypes were classified as expanded or contracted when called significant by both edgeR and NoisET, with noise models trained on biological replicates. For edgeR calls, a false discovery rate-adjusted p below 0.01 and a log2 fold-change threshold of 1 were applied. As an exploratory analysis of dynamics, PCA with hierarchical clustering was applied to max-normalized trajectories of the 1000 most abundant clonotypes. Separately sequenced CD4+ and CD8+ repertoires were used to assign a CD4 or CD8 phenotype to each responding clone. The public sequencing data were trimmed at Q25 with fastp and processed into clonotypes with MiXCR by TCRdb, which kept only in-frame beta chains. Rows are unified per CDR3 protein, each entry keeping the most common DNA and genes. In this record, the V and J calls reflect TCRdb's handling and not the investigators' own analysis. The sample profile shows fewer than 200,000 distinct CDR3 sequences; about a fifth of them were found once. The ten largest account for 23% of the sample.

CDR1 and CDR2, looked up from the germline V gene, are MGHRA and YSYEKL. V is shortened by 5 bases, J by 4 bases, and the region joining them spans 17 bases. The CDR3 sequence holds 15 residues, the cysteine and phenylalanine included. Left in the record is the CDR3 DNA by itself, 45 bases read in frame from the first base. The source of the sample is a study of T-cell memory formation after mild COVID-19 (dated by TCRdb to about 2021). At the level of the whole study: TCR sequence clusters from the two donors were largely donor specific. In a couple of donors, T-cell clones that expanded and contracted after mild COVID-19 were followed by sequencing TCRalpha and TCRbeta repertoires longitudinally. The cohort comprised two young, previously healthy adult volunteers, one female and one male. Summary of the overall study and its limitations: Only two mild cases were covered in the study, and larger cohorts including severe cases with pre-infection samples were considered necessary. Balanced CD4/CD8 phenotypes were observed for clones contracting from day 15 to 85, whereas a bias towards CD4+ was observed for a second wave of clones expanding from day 15 to 37. Contracting CD4+ clones were located mainly in the CM and EM memory subsets, whereas CD8+ clones were found to be enriched in EMRA. Some responding clones were detected in pre-infection memory, suggesting pre-existing cross-reactive memory T cells joined the SARS-CoV-2 response. SARS-CoV-2 specificity was not confirmed for the second-wave clones peaking on day 37.

Ficoll-Paque density gradient centrifugation was used to isolate PBMCs. The sequencing sample was made of PBMCs or a T cell subset sorted from them (not recorded which). The source is an adult woman who had mild COVID-19 (a few samples of this study predate the infection). The sample titles of this study are shuffled in the database, so cell type and time point are left out; the donor was told from shared clones. The chain is made from TRBV4-1 and TRBJ1-2; TRBD1 is possibly the D segment (5 matching bases). In nucleotide form, the sequence is TGCGCCAGCAGCTCCCCGGGGGGTATCGCCTATGGCTACACCTTC. This yields the protein CASSSPGGIAYGYTF.